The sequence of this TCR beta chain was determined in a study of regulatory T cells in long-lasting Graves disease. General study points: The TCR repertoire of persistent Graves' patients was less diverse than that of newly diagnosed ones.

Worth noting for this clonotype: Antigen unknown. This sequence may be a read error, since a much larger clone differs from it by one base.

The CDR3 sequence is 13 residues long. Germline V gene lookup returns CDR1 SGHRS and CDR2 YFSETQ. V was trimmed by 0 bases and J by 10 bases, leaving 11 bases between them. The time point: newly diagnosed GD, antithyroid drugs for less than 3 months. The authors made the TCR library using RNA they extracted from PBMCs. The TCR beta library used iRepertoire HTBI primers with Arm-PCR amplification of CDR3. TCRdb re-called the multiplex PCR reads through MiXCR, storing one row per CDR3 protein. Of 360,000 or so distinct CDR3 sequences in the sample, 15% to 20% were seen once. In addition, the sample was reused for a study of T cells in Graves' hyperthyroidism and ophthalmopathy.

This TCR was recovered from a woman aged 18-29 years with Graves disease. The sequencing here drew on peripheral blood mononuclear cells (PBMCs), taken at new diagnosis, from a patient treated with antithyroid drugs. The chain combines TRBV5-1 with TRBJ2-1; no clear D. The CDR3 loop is CASSLVYGYEQFF. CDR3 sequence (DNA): TGCGCCAGCAGCTTGGTATACGGCTACGAGCAGTTCTTC.